This T cell receptor (beta chain) was observed in a study of cytomegalovirus exposure and HLA in healthy donors. Study observations and caveats: Reportedly, cytomegalovirus status was diagnosed with high sensitivity and specificity. In vitro work confirmed that a few CMV-associated chains recognize CMV antigens.

Trimming removed 4 bases from V and 6 bases from J; junction bases left unmatched: 6. Germline CDR1 reads KGHSH; CDR2 reads LQKENI. This CDR3 is built from 14 residues. As concerns this clone: Antigen: not known.

Sequencing was performed with immunoSEQ multiplex PCR; in TCRdb, only in-frame clones are kept and a portion is missing. Among under 250,000 clones listed, approximately 87% were seen once. V is TRBV18 and J is TRBJ2-7; 10 bases are a match to TRBD1. The sequence derives from a woman under 30 in good health and CMV-seronegative. Sequencing was carried out using PBMCs. The CDR3, as DNA: TGTGCCAGCTCACGACAGGGGGCCGATGGCGAGCAGTACTTC. Protein: CASSRQGADGEQYF.